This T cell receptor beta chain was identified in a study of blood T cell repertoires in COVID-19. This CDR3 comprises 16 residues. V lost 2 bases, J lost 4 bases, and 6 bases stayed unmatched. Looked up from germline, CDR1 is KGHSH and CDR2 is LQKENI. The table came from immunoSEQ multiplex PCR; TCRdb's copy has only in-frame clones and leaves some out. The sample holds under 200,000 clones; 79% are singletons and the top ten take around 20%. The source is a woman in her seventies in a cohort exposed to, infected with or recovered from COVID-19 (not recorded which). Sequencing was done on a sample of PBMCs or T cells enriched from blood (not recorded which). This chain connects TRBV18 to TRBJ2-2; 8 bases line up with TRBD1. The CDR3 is CASSPSGQGGTGELFF. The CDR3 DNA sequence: TGTGCCAGCTCACCATCTGGACAGGGTGGCACCGGGGAGCTGTTTTTT.